This T cell receptor (beta chain) was identified during a study of T-cell reconstitution after alpha-beta-depleted transplantation in children. This clonotype has at least ten counts. A library of TCRbeta sequences, prepared with unique molecular identifiers, was generated. One entry per CDR3 protein results from TCRdb running MiXCR on the PCR reads. The data show about 22,000 distinct CDR3 sequences, approximately 10% seen once. Trimming shortened V by 5 bases and J by 1 base, and 15 bases separated the two germline ends. This CDR3 contains 16 residues. The germline V gene encodes CDR1 MNHEY and CDR2 SVGEGT.

The chain combines TRBV6-2 or TRBV6-3 with TRBJ2-1; no clear D. The sequencing here drew on PBMCs from the stem cell graft donor, taken from the stem cell graft. The source of this sequence is a human donor who donated a stem cell graft to a child with chronic granulomatous disease. CDR3 protein: CASSGRRPQSYNEQFF. DNA of the CDR3: TGTGCCAGCAGTGGCCGCCGGCCCCAATCCTACAATGAGCAGTTCTTC.